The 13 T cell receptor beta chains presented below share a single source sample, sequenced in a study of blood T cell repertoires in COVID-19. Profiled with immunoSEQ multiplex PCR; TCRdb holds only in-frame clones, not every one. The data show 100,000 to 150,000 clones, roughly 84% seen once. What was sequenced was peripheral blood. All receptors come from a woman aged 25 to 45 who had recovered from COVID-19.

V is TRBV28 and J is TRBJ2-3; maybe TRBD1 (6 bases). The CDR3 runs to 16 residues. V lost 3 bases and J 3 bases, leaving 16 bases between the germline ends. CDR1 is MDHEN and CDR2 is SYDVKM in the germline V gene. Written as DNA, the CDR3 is TGTGCCAGCAGTTTTCTCGAGACAGGCAAGACAGATACGCAGTATTTT. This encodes CASSFLETGKTDTQYF.

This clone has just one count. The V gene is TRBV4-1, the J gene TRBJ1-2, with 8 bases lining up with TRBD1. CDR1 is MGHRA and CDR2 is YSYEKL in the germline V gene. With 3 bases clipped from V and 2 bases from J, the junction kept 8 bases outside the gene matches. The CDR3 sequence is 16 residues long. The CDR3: CASSHKKDRENYGYTF. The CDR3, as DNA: TGCGCCAGCAGCCACAAGAAGGACAGGGAAAACTATGGCTACACCTTC.

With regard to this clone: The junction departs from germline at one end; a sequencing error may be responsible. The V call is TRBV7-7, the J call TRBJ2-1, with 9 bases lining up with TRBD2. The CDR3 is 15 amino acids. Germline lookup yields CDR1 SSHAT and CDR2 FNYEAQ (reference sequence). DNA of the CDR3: TGTGCTAGCAGCTTACTAGCGGGCTCCTACAATGAGCAGTTCTTC. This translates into CASSLLAGSYNEQFF.

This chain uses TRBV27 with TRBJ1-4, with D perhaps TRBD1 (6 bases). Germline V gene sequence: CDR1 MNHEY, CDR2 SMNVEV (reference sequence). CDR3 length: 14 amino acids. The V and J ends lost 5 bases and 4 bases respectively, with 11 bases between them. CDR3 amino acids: CASSPRTVNEKLFF. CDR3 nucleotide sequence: TGTGCCAGCAGTCCCAGGACAGTTAATGAAAAACTGTTTTTT.

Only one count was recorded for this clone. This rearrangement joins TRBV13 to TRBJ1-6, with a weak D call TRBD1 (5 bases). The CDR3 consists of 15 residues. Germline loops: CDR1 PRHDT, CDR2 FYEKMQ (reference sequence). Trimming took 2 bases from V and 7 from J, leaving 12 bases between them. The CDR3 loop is CASSLSGGWNSPLHF. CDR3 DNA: TGTGCCAGCAGCTTATCCGGGGGTTGGAATTCACCCCTCCACTTT.

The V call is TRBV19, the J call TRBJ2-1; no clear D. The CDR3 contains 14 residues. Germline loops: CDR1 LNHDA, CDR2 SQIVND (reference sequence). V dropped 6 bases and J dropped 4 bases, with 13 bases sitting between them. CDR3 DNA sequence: TGTGCCAGTAGGCCGCTAGGAGTATACAATGAGCAGTTCTTC. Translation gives CASRPLGVYNEQFF.

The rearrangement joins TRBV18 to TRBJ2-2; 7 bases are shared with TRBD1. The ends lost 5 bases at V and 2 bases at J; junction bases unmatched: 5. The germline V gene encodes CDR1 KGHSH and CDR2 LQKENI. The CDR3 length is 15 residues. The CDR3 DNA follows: TGTGCCAGCTCAGCCGGGACAGCAAACACCGGGGAGCTGTTTTTT. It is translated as CASSAGTANTGELFF.

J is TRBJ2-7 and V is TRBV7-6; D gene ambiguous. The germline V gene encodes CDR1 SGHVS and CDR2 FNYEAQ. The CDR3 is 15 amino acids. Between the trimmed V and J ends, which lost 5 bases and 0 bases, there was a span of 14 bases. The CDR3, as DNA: TGTGCCAGCAGCCAAACAACACAGAGCTCCTACGAGCAGTACTTC. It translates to CASSQTTQSSYEQYF. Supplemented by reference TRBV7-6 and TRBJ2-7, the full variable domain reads GAGVSQSPRYKVTKRGQDVALRCDPISGHVSLYWYRQALGQGPEFLTYFNYEAQQDKSGLPNDRFSAERPEGSISTLTIQRTEQRDSAMYRCASSQTTQSSYEQYFGPGTRLTVT.

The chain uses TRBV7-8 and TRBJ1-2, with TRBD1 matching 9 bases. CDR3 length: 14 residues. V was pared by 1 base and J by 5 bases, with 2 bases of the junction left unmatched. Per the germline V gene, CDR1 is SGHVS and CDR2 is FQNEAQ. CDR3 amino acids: CASSLGDRAYGYTF. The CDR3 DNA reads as TGTGCCAGCAGCTTAGGGGACAGGGCTTATGGCTACACCTTC.

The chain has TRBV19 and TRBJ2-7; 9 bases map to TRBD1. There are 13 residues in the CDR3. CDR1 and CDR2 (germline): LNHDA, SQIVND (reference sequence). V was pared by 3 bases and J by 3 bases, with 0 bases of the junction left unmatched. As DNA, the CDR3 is TGTGCCAGTAGTATGACAGGGGGCTACGAGCAGTACTTC. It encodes CASSMTGGYEQYF.

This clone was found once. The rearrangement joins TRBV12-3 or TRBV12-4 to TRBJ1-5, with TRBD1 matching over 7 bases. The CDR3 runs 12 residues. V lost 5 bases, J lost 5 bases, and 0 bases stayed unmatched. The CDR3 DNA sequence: TGTGCCAGCAGTGACAGGGATCAGCCCCAGCATTTT. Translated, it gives CASSDRDQPQHF.

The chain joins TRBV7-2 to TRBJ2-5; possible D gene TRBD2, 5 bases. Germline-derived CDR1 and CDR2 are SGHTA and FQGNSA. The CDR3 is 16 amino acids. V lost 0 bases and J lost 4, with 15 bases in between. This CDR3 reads CASSLAGVAVGETQYF. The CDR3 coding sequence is TGTGCCAGCAGCTTAGCCGGGGTGGCAGTAGGAGAGACCCAGTACTTC.

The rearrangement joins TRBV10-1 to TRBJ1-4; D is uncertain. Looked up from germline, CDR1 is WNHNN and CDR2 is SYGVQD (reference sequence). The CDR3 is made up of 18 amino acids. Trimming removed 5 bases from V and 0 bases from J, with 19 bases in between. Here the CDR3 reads CASSRLPAAFSTNEKLFF. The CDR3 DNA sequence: TGCGCCAGCAGTAGACTACCCGCGGCATTTTCAACTAATGAAAAACTGTTTTTT.